Listed here is a single T cell receptor (beta chain). These data originate in a study of T cell responses to AZD1222 COVID-19 vaccine. CDR3 length: 16 residues. The germline CDR1 and CDR2 sequences are SGDLS and YYNGEE. V shed 2 bases, J shed 6 bases, and the junction held 10 bases outside the gene matches. Here immunoSEQ multiplex PCR was the method, and the copy in TCRdb shows in-frame clones only, minus some. The sample lists about 200,000 clones, about 92% seen once, with 3.6% in the top ten. Sequenced material: peripheral blood, taken 28 days after the second dose of the MenACWY control vaccine. The V and J genes are TRBV9 and TRBJ2-1, with 8 bases that match TRBD2. The receptor was isolated from an adult who received the MenACWY meningococcal vaccine as a control. The CDR3 nucleotides are TGTGCCAGCAGCGTGGGGCCGGGAGGGCCAGGCAATGAGCAGTTCTTC. It is translated as CASSVGPGGPGNEQFF.